A selection of T cell receptor beta chains follows, all from one sample in a study of siplizumab effects on memory and regulatory T cells. Profiling relied on immunoSEQ multiplex PCR, and the TCRdb table lists in-frame clones only, not all of them. The sample lists 9,000 to 10,000 clones, about 41% occurring once. These TCRs are of unknown antigen specificity. The sequenced material came from CFSE-low (dividing) CD4+ T cells sorted from an allogeneic mixed lymphocyte reaction. Every receptor here comes from a human donor in good health; the cells came from an allogeneic mixed lymphocyte reaction. CDR3s leave out the opening cysteine and the closing phenylalanine or tryptophan.

V gene: TRBV30
CDR3 length: 12
CDR3 protein: AGRDSLAKNIQY

V gene: TRBV7-2
CDR3 length: 14
CDR3 protein: ASSLAPGVRQETQY

V gene: TRBV7-2
CDR3 length: 13
CDR3 protein: ASSWQQGGRQPQH

V gene: TRBV7-3
CDR3 length: 14
CDR3 protein: ASSPGSGAVNNEQF

V gene: TRBV4-1
CDR3 length: 12
CDR3 protein: ASSQVSPPGLQF

V gene: TRBV18
CDR3 length: 14
CDR3 protein: ASSPPKTGRSYEQY

V gene: TRBV10-3
CDR3 length: 11
CDR3 protein: ASSEVSINEQF

V gene: TRBV6-5
CDR3 length: 13
CDR3 protein: ASSSRLAGSYEQY

V gene: TRBV6-5
CDR3 length: 11
CDR3 protein: ASRQGRSEKLF

V gene: TRBV19
CDR3 length: 11
CDR3 protein: ASSKTANTEAF

V gene: TRBV7-8
CDR3 length: 13
CDR3 protein: ASSLVVTTNTEAF

V gene: TRBV18
CDR3 length: 15
CDR3 protein: ASSPKPGAIVRNTIY

V gene: TRBV4-2
CDR3 length: 11
CDR3 protein: ASSLNGREELF

V gene: TRBV7-3
CDR3 length: 12
CDR3 protein: ASSLDRVNTEAF

V gene: TRBV2
CDR3 length: 12
CDR3 protein: ASQTDRFGDTQY

V gene: TRBV9
CDR3 length: 12
CDR3 protein: ASSATGRVDTQY

V gene: TRBV6-1
CDR3 length: 12
CDR3 protein: ASSVSQGGTEAF

V gene: TRBV5-3
CDR3 length: 12
CDR3 protein: ASTETNLHNEQF

V gene: TRBV10-2
CDR3 length: 13
CDR3 protein: ASSESFGVGNTIY

V gene: TRBV6-9
CDR3 length: 9
CDR3 protein: EVRGYNEQF

V gene: TRBV6-1
CDR3 length: 14
CDR3 protein: ASSVGVIVGGQPQH

V gene: TRBV7-2
CDR3 length: 15
CDR3 protein: ASSQDPVAGSTDTQY

V gene: TRBV18
CDR3 length: 14
CDR3 protein: ASSLFAETNTGELF

V gene: TRBV5-1
CDR3 length: 11
CDR3 protein: ASSTGRPEEQY

V gene: TRBV5-6
CDR3 length: 11
CDR3 protein: ASSWTGPGELF

V gene: TRBV7-2
CDR3 length: 9
CDR3 protein: ASSLDYGYT

V gene: TRBV4-1
CDR3 length: 15
CDR3 protein: ASSLRRLAGVYNEQF

V gene: TRBV29-1
CDR3 length: 12
CDR3 protein: SLRDRGRTGELF

V gene: TRBV5-1
CDR3 length: 13
CDR3 protein: ASSVWTGTTYEQY

V gene: TRBV19
CDR3 length: 11
CDR3 protein: ASSIPGAHEQY

V gene: TRBV2
CDR3 length: 13
CDR3 protein: ASRSDREGTDTQY

V gene: TRBV6-1
CDR3 length: 10
CDR3 protein: ASKDRVEPQH

V gene: TRBV6-6
CDR3 length: 13
CDR3 protein: ASSYSAGLRNIQY

V gene: TRBV18
CDR3 length: 12
CDR3 protein: ASRPMGADTEAF

V gene: TRBV7-9
CDR3 length: 11
CDR3 protein: ASSLDTTYEQY

V gene: TRBV2
CDR3 length: 12
CDR3 protein: ASSEEYSNQPQH

V gene: TRBV18
CDR3 length: 11
CDR3 protein: ASSRTNTGELF

V gene: TRBV4-1
CDR3 length: 16
CDR3 protein: ASSQGGAGVGGANVLT

V gene: TRBV4-2
CDR3 length: 14
CDR3 protein: ASSQDNRLFAYEQY

V gene: TRBV7-8
CDR3 length: 13
CDR3 protein: ASSLGAGSNQPQH

V gene: TRBV30
CDR3 length: 9
CDR3 protein: AWSSMGAQY

V gene: TRBV5-1
CDR3 length: 12
CDR3 protein: ASSRDKAYNEQF

V gene: TRBV20-1
CDR3 length: 9
CDR3 protein: SARELNEQF

V gene: TRBV5-8
CDR3 length: 12
CDR3 protein: ASTFRATNEKLF

V gene: TRBV5-1
CDR3 length: 15
CDR3 protein: ASSLGGRGRKLDEQF

V gene: TRBV5-8
CDR3 length: 15
CDR3 protein: ASSLSWGLAGQETQY

V gene: TRBV6-6
CDR3 length: 11
CDR3 protein: ASLTESNQPQH

V gene: TRBV28
CDR3 length: 11
CDR3 protein: ASSLSGPDTQY

V gene: TRBV7-9
CDR3 length: 12
CDR3 protein: ASSMLAGSYEQY

V gene: TRBV30
CDR3 length: 12
CDR3 protein: AWTMGYTTETQY

V gene: TRBV29-1
CDR3 length: 9
CDR3 protein: SVGREDGYT

V gene: TRBV4-1
CDR3 length: 13
CDR3 protein: ASSQETGGAETQY

V gene: TRBV27
CDR3 length: 13
CDR3 protein: ASRLAGGITGELF

V gene: TRBV6-1
CDR3 length: 13
CDR3 protein: ASWFAPAVTGELF

V gene: TRBV18
CDR3 length: 14
CDR3 protein: ASSLNRLSSGNTIY

V gene: TRBV7-2
CDR3 length: 11
CDR3 protein: ASSLGLGEQQY

V gene: TRBV5-1
CDR3 length: 12
CDR3 protein: ASSLLGDDSGYT